The subject of this entry is one TCR beta chain. Antigen specificity is unknown. V shed 4 bases and J 4 bases; nucleotides not matched to a gene: 4. Germline-derived CDR1 and CDR2 are SGHDT and YYEEEE. The CDR3 length is 13 residues. Primers for the PCR totalled 60 Vbeta and 13 Jbeta. Using immunoSEQ multiplex PCR, the repertoire was profiled, and TCRdb retains in-frame clones only, with some absent. The sample table sets out 150,000 to 200,000 clones. The data were obtained in a study of cytomegalovirus exposure and HLA in healthy donors. Broader study findings: In a later analysis, TCR beta V- and J-gene trimming showed a link to a missense DCLRE1C variant. Analyzed later, most CMV-associated TCR beta chains appeared HLA-restricted. According to an earlier analysis, most TCR beta V segments yielded productive rearrangements about 87% or about 30% of the time.

The receptor was isolated from a woman in her late teens or twenties in good health and CMV-seropositive. The rearrangement links TRBV5-6 to TRBJ2-5, with TRBD1 identical over 7 bases. Sequencing was carried out using PBMCs. CDR3 in amino acids: CASSARGTETQYF. The DNA for the CDR3 is TGTGCCAGCAGCGCCAGGGGGACAGAGACCCAGTACTTC. Complete variable domain (other parts from reference TRBV5-6 and TRBJ2-5): DAGVTQSPTHLIKTRGQQVTLRCSPKSGHDTVSWYQQALGQGPQFIFQYYEEEERQRGNFPDRFSGHQFPNYSSELNVNALLLGDSALYLCASSARGTETQYFGPGTRLLVL.